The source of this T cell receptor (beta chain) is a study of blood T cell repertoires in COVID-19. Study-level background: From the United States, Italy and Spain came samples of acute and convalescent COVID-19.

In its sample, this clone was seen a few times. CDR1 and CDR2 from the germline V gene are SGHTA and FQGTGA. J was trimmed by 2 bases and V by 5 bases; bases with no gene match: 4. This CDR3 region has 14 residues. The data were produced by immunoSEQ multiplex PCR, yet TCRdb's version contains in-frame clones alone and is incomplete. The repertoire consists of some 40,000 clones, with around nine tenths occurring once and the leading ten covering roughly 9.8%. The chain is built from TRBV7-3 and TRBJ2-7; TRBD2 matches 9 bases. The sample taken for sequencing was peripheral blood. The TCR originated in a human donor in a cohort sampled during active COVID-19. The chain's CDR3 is CASSRGGAPYEQYF. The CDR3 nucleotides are TGTGCCAGCAGCCGCGGGGGGGCGCCCTACGAGCAGTACTTC.